Reported below is one TCR beta chain. What antigen it recognizes has not been identified. No base-level quality is on record; no much larger clone is a single base apart. The sample's time point label is to be understood as: cells obtained before transplantation from donor or recipient. CD3+CD4+ and CD3+CD8+ populations were FACS-sorted from unstimulated pre-transplant donor and recipient cells taken from spleen or lymph nodes. This specimen belongs to a study of graft-versus-host responses after intestinal transplantation (dated by TCRdb to about 2021). Study-wide context: The transplants that recipients got were multivisceral, liver-intestinal, or isolated intestinal. Samples from a few later patients were sequenced in-house on an Illumina MiSeq with MiXCR processing rather than by the commercial service. A peak of at least 4% donor T cells among recipient peripheral blood mononuclear cells was the definition used for donor T cell macrochimerism. Every recipient was given anti-thymocyte globulin induction, followed by roughly 3 years of maintenance tacrolimus and steroids. To identify alloreactive clones, pre-transplant mixed lymphocyte reaction products were sequenced and then compared with unstimulated pre-transplant donor and recipient T cells. The cohort enrolled 20 to 25 intestinal transplant recipients, one of whom was a retransplant, and a few patients without pretransplant specimens were excluded. Graft-versus-host and host-versus-graft alloreactive T cell clones were tracked in the graft, circulation and bone marrow after intestinal transplantation using bulk TCR-beta CDR3 sequencing. Study-wide findings and limitations: Conclusions were limited by the relatively low number and heterogeneity of intestinal transplant patients. GvH clones were detected in recipient bone marrow, and some of these GvH clones were observed earlier in ileal mucosa or blood, consistent with an intestinal mucosal origin. High GvH to HvG T cell clonal ratios were observed in the allografts of patients with donor T cell macrochimerism. Early after transplant, peak levels of circulating GvH clones were found to be associated with declines in HvG clones.

The CDR3, from cysteine to phenylalanine, totals 18 residues. CDR3 DNA is the only sequence kept; it has 54 bases, read in frame from the first base. At the junction V is shortened by 4 bases and J by 1 base; bases outside the gene matches: 10. The germline V gene (reference sequence) yields SSHAT for CDR1 and FNYEAQ for CDR2. Library prep was done by the immunoSEQ multiplex PCR assay. For most patients, genomic DNA was isolated using the Qiagen DNeasy Blood and Tissue Kit and was shipped frozen to Adaptive Biotechnologies for TCR sequencing. For most patients, genomic DNA was subjected to high-throughput TCR-beta CDR3 sequencing by Adaptive Biotechnologies. Turning to the authors' computational methods: TCR sequencing data were retrieved from Adaptive's ImmunoSEQ software for 15 to 20 patients, whereas three other patients were processed with MiXCR and VDJtools. CD4 versus CD8 sorting errors were corrected by removing sequences found in both subsets at a frequency ratio below 5:1. CDR3 nucleotide sequences shared between donor and recipient were removed because their origin could not be assigned. At least 2-fold expansion over unstimulated cells and a minimum CFSE-low frequency of 0.002% (template counts) or 0.001% (read counts) were required for clones to be classified as alloreactive. Clones detected in sequenced pre-transplant spleen, lymph node, or MLR CFSE-low populations of the donor or recipient were defined as mappable. Cumulative frequency of alloreactive clones was calculated as a percentage of all sequences weighted by copy number. TCRdb provides this immuneACCESS table in a form limited to in-frame rearrangements. Some clones are lacking; in checked studies, under half of them reflect an unresolved V gene, and why the rest are absent is not known. V, J and clone size were drawn from that table, and D and trimming were deduced from the DNA. Recorded for this sample are some 120,000 clones; 90% of them occurred a single time. The ten largest clones add up to roughly 0.2% of the sample.

This sequence originates from a human donor who received an intestinal transplant. This chain joins TRBV7-7 to TRBJ2-4; TRBD2 agrees with 10 junctional bases. This sample comprised unstimulated CD4+ T cells sorted from spleen or lymph node cells, obtained before intestinal transplant. The CDR3 reads CASSSGGSGRTAKNIQYF. The bases are TGTGCCAGCAGCTCAGGGGGTAGCGGGAGGACCGCCAAAAACATTCAGTACTTC.